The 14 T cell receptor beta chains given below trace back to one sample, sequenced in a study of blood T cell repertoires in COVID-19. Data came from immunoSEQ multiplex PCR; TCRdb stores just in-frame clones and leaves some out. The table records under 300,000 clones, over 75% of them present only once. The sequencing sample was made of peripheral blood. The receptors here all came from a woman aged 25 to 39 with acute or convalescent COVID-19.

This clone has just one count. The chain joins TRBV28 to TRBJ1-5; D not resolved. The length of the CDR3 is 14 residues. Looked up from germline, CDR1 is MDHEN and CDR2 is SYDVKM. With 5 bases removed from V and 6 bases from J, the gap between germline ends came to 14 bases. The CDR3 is CASSTRSVGQPQHF. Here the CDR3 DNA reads TGTGCCAGCAGTACTAGGTCGGTCGGTCAGCCCCAGCATTTT. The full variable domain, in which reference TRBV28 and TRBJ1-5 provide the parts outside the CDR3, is DVKVTQSSRYLVKRTGEKVFLECVQDMDHENMFWYRQDPGLGLRLIYFSYDVKMKEKGDIPEGYSVSREKKERFSLILESASTNQTSMYLCASSTRSVGQPQHFGDGTRLSIL.

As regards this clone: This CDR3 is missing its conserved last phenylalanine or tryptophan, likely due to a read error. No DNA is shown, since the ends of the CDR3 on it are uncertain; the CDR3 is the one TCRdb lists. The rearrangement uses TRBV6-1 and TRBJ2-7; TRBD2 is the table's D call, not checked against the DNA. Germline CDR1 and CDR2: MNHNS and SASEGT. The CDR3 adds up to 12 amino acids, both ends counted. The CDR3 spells CASSPYAGALSL.

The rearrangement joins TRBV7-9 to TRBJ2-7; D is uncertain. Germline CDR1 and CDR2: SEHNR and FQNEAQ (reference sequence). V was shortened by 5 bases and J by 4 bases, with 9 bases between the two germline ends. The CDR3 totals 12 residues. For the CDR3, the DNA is TGTGCCAGCAGCATCACGGTTTACGAGCAGTACTTC. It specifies CASSITVYEQYF.

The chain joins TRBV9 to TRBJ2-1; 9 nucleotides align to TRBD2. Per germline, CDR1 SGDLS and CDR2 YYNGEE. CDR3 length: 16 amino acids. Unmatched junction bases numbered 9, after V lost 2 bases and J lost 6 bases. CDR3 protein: CASSVVPAGGSNEQFF. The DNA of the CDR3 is TGTGCCAGCAGCGTGGTTCCAGCGGGAGGTTCCAATGAGCAGTTCTTC.

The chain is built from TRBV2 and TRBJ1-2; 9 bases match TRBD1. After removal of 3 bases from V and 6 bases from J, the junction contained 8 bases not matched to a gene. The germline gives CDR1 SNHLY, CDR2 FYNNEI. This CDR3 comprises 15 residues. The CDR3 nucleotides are TGTGCCAGCAGTGACGGGGACAGGGCTAGCGATGGCTACACCTTC. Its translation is CASSDGDRASDGYTF.

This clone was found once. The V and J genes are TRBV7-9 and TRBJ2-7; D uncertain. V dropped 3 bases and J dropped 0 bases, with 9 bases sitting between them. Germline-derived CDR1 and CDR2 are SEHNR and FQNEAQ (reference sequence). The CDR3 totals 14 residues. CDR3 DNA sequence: TGTGCCAGCAGCTTCGGCGGAATCTCCTACGAGCAGTACTTC. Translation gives CASSFGGISYEQYF.

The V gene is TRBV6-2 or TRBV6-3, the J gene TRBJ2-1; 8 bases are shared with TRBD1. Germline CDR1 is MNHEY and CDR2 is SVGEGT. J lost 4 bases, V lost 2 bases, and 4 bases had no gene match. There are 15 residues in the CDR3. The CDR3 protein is CASSYRGTGYNEQFF. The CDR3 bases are TGTGCCAGCAGTTACCGGGGGACAGGATACAATGAGCAGTTCTTC.

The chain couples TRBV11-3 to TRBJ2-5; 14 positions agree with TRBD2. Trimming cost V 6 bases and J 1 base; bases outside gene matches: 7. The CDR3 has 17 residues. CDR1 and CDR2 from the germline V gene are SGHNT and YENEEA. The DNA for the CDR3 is TGTGCCAGCAGTACCGGGACTAGCGGGAGCCCCCAAGAGACCCAGTACTTC. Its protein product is CASSTGTSGSPQETQYF.

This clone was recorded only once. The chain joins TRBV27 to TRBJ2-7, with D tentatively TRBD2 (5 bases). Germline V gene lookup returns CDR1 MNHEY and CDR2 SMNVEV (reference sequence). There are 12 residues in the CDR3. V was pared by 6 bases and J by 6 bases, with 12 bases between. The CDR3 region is CASSRGQSEQYF. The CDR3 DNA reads TGTGCCAGCAGCCGGGGTCAGTCCGAGCAGTACTTC.

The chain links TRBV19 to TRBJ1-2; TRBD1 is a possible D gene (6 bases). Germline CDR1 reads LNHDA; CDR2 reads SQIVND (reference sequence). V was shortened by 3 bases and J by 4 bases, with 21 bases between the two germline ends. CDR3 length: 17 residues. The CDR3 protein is CASSMGAFPGQVYGYTF. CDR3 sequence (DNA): TGTGCCAGTAGTATGGGGGCTTTTCCGGGGCAAGTCTATGGCTACACCTTC.

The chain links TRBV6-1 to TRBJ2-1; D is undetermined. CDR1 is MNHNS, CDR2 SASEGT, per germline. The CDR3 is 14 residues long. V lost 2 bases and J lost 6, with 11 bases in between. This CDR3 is CASSEFRPGNEQFF. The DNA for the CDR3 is TGTGCCAGCAGTGAATTTCGACCGGGCAATGAGCAGTTCTTC.

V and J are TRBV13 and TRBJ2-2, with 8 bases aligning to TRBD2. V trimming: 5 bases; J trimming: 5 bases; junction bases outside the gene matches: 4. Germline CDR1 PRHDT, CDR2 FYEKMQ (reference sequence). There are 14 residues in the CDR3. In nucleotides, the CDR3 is TGTGCCAGCAGCCCAGGACTAGCTACCGGGGAGCTGTTTTTT. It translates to CASSPGLATGELFF.

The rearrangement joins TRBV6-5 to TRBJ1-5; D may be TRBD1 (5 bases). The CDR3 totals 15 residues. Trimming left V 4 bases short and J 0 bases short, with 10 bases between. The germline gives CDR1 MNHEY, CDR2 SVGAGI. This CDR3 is CASSSGRNSNQPQHF. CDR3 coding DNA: TGTGCCAGCAGTTCAGGGAGGAATAGCAATCAGCCCCAGCATTTT.

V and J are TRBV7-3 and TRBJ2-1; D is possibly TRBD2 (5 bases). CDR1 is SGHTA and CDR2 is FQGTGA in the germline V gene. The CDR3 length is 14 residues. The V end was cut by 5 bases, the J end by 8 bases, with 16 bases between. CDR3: CASSPGLPRHEQFF. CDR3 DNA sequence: TGTGCCAGCAGCCCCGGACTCCCTAGGCATGAGCAGTTCTTC.